The T cell receptor beta chain described here comes from a study of blood T cell repertoires in COVID-19. The V and J ends lost 4 bases and 1 base respectively, with 10 bases between them. Germline CDR1 LNHDA, CDR2 SQIVND (reference sequence). The CDR3 runs to 14 residues. Clones were read by immunoSEQ multiplex PCR, and TCRdb kept only the in-frame ones, dropping some. This sample has some 210,000 clones, with roughly 87% found just once. This sequence originates from a man between 18 and 35 years old with acute COVID-19. The material sequenced was PBMCs or T cells enriched from blood (not recorded which). The chain employs TRBV19 and TRBJ1-1; tentatively, D is TRBD1 (6 bases). For the CDR3, the DNA is TGTGCCAGTAGTACGGGGGGGCCGAACACTGAAGCTTTCTTT. Residues: CASSTGGPNTEAFF. The variable domain in full, completed from reference TRBV19 and TRBJ1-1, reads DGGITQSPKYLFRKEGQNVTLSCEQNLNHDAMYWYRQDPGQGLRLIYYSQIVNDFQKGDIAEGYSVSREKKESFPLTVTSAQKNPTAFYLCASSTGGPNTEAFFGQGTRLTVV.